This T cell receptor beta chain was identified in a study of long-term antiretroviral therapy in people with HIV. In the study overall: Sampling started about a decade before the 2015 immediate-ART recommendation. Whole-study findings and limits: At every time point, clones expanded before ART dominated the repertoire.

This CDR3 contains 15 residues. In germline, CDR1 is MNHNY, CDR2 SVGAGI (reference sequence). The V and J ends lost 7 bases and 9 bases, in that order; junction bases with no gene match: 18. Samples were assayed with immunoSEQ v3.0 at survey level. Sequenced by immunoSEQ multiplex PCR; TCRdb stores in-frame clones only, minus some. The data contain more than 35,000 clones, 75% to 90% of them seen just once; the ten biggest clones take up less than 4%. A note on this clone: Its cognate antigen is unknown.

The sequenced sample was unsorted PBMCs, obtained just before starting antiretroviral therapy. The chain is built from TRBV6-6 and TRBJ2-7; TRBD1 matches at 7 bases. This TCR was sampled from a young woman with HIV. CDR3 amino acids: CASTITGDPRVGQYF. The DNA of the CDR3 is TGTGCCAGCACCATAACAGGGGATCCTCGGGTCGGGCAGTACTTC.